This TCR beta chain originates from a study of Ad26.COV2.S vaccination and SARS-CoV-2 variants. Measured with immunoSEQ multiplex PCR; TCRdb has only the in-frame clones, and not every one. The table lists approximately 150,000 clones, approximately 90% of them singletons, with 4.5% to 6% in the top ten. This clone was observed a single time. No antigen is known for it. The germline V gene has CDR1 LNHDA and CDR2 SQIVND (reference sequence). This CDR3 spans 15 amino acids. Trimming removed 5 bases from V and 4 bases from J, with 15 bases in between. Study results and limitations: Vaccinated individuals (as opposed to placebo recipients) had higher spike-specific TCR breadth. Possible underestimation of total T cell responses by the TCR breadth and depth analyses was noted.

This receptor was taken from a human donor who had recovered from COVID-19. This specimen was peripheral blood, taken after recovery from COVID-19. The J gene is TRBJ2-1, the V gene TRBV19; no clear D gene. CDR3 sequence: CASSFTPLGYNEQFF. The CDR3 DNA sequence: TGTGCCAGTAGTTTCACCCCCCTGGGATACAATGAGCAGTTCTTC.